The next 22 T cell receptor beta chains were all read from a single sample in a study of beta chain features in type 1 diabetes. Since all of the isolated RNA was reverse transcribed, expressed TCRB transcripts were what got sequenced. Sequenced by immunoSEQ multiplex PCR; TCRdb stores in-frame clones only, minus some. The table records roughly 610,000 clones, around a sixth of them present only once. Sequencing used naive CD4+ T cells from blood. These receptors all stem from a man younger than 30 in good health.

This rearrangement joins TRBV9 to TRBJ2-3; D might be TRBD2 (6 bases). Between the trimmed V and J ends, which lost 0 bases and 1 base, there was a span of 9 bases. Germline lookup yields CDR1 SGDLS and CDR2 YYNGEE. This CDR3 contains 15 residues. CDR3 sequence (DNA): TGTGCCAGCAGCGTAGGACTAGTGGGCACAGATACGCAGTATTTT. Translation: CASSVGLVGTDTQYF.

This clone was counted between two and nine times. V is TRBV19 and J is TRBJ2-2; 9 nucleotides line up with TRBD2. The CDR3 has 14 amino acids. V was clipped by 5 bases and J by 7 bases; unmatched bases: 5. Germline loops: CDR1 LNHDA, CDR2 SQIVND (reference sequence). The CDR3 loop is CASSPTSGGGELFF. The CDR3 DNA reads as TGTGCCAGTAGTCCGACTAGCGGTGGCGGGGAGCTGTTTTTT.

There are a few counts of this clone. The chain is built from TRBV15 and TRBJ1-4; 10 bases are shared with TRBD1. Losses at the gene ends were 0 bases for V and 7 bases for J; bases not matched to a gene: 2. The CDR3 spans 15 residues. CDR1 is LNHNV and CDR2 is YYDKDF in the germline V gene (reference sequence). The CDR3 bases are TGTGCCACCAGCAGAGACCGGGACAGGGGTGAAAAACTGTTTTTT. This gives the protein CATSRDRDRGEKLFF.

This clone was counted between two and nine times. Other DNA sequences in this sample translate to the same CDR3. The chain links TRBV7-3 to TRBJ2-3; D uncertain. CDR1 is SGHTA, CDR2 FQGTGA, per germline. CDR3 length: 14 residues. Trimming removed 2 bases at V and 0 bases at J, with 6 bases between. The chain's CDR3 is CASSLGSSTDTQYF. The CDR3 region has the DNA TGTGCCAGCAGCTTAGGGTCTAGCACAGATACGCAGTATTTT.

CDR3 amino acids: CASSHDRGGGYTF. CDR3 DNA: TGTGCCAGCAGCCACGACAGGGGTGGCGGCTACACCTTC. The J gene is TRBJ1-2, the V gene TRBV11-2; TRBD1 matches at 8 bases. The trim removed 5 bases at V and 8 bases at J, leaving 7 bases unmatched. CDR3 length equals 13 residues. Germline V lookup: CDR1 SGHAT, CDR2 FQNNGV.

This clone was observed a few times. The sample contains more than one DNA sequence encoding this CDR3. V is TRBV7-2 and J is TRBJ1-3; perhaps TRBD1 as D (5 bases). The germline gives CDR1 SGHTA, CDR2 FQGNSA. The CDR3 covers 16 residues. V was pared by 1 base and J by 0 bases, with 10 bases between. The CDR3 loop reads CASSLGGPSSGNTIYF. CDR3 bases: TGTGCCAGCAGCTTAGGGGGCCCCAGCTCTGGAAACACCATATATTTT.

Comments on this clone: Sequence at one end of the junction differs from germline and may be a read error. The gene calls are TRBV10-3 and TRBJ1-6; D is ambiguous. CDR3 size: 14 residues. Germline V lookup: CDR1 ENHRY, CDR2 SYGVKD. CDR3 amino acids: CAIKGRTPDSLLHF. DNA of the CDR3: TGTGCCATCAAAGGGAGGACCCCAGATTCACTCCTCCACTTT.

This clone was picked up a small number of times. This sequence joins TRBV15 and TRBJ1-6, with unresolved D. V lost 0 bases and J 5 bases, leaving 8 bases between the germline ends. The CDR3 runs 15 residues. Germline CDR1 reads LNHNV; CDR2 reads YYDKDF (reference sequence). The CDR3 DNA follows: TGTGCCACCAGCAGAGAGCAGGTTAATAATTCACCCCTCCACTTT. Translated: CATSREQVNNSPLHF.

This clone was seen only a few times. The rearrangement joins TRBV18 to TRBJ2-4, with D uncertain. The CDR3 extends over 14 amino acids. V was shortened by 6 bases and J by 0 bases, with 9 bases between the two germline ends. Germline CDR1 KGHSH, CDR2 LQKENI. CDR3 loop: CASSPAIAKNIQYF. Here the CDR3 DNA reads TGTGCCAGCTCTCCAGCCATAGCCAAAAACATTCAGTACTTC.

The gene calls are TRBV7-3 and TRBJ1-2; D is possibly TRBD1 (6 bases). Trimming pared 2 bases from V and 5 bases from J, leaving 9 bases between. This CDR3 contains 13 residues. Germline CDR1 reads SGHTA; CDR2 reads FQGTGA. This CDR3 reads CASSLEQGYGYTF. In DNA, the CDR3 is TGTGCCAGCAGCTTAGAACAGGGTTATGGCTACACCTTC.

The chain carries TRBV9 and TRBJ2-1; 14 bases map to TRBD2. V lost 7 bases and J lost 3; bases outside the gene matches: 6. Germline CDR1 SGDLS, CDR2 YYNGEE. CDR3 length: 16 amino acids. CDR3 region: CASGRTSGRNYNEQFF. For the CDR3, the DNA is TGTGCCAGCGGTAGGACTAGCGGGAGGAACTACAATGAGCAGTTCTTC.

This clone was seen more than once but under ten times. Within the sample, other DNA sequences also encode this same CDR3. The J gene is TRBJ2-3, the V gene TRBV29-1; D uncertain. From germline, CDR1 is SQVTM and CDR2 ANQGSEA. The CDR3 loop spans 13 amino acids. V was shortened by 1 base and J by 0 bases, with 5 bases between the two germline ends. The CDR3 DNA sequence: TGCAGCGTTGAAGGCGGCAGCACAGATACGCAGTATTTT. It specifies CSVEGGSTDTQYF.

The chain recombines TRBV28 with TRBJ1-1, with no clear D. V lost 4 bases and J 7 bases, leaving 7 bases between the germline ends. There are 11 residues in the CDR3. Germline CDR1 is MDHEN and CDR2 is SYDVKM. The CDR3 sequence: CASSSRIEAFF. The CDR3 DNA is TGTGCCAGCAGTTCTAGAATTGAAGCTTTCTTT.

This clone was seen only a few times. The genes are TRBV18 and TRBJ2-7, with 8 nucleotides matching TRBD2. The V gene's germline CDR1 is KGHSH and CDR2 LQKENI. After removal of 6 bases from V and 4 bases from J, the junction contained 2 bases not matched to a gene. This CDR3 spans 12 amino acids. The CDR3 nucleotides are TGTGCCAGCTCGGCGGGAGGTTACGAGCAGTACTTC. It is translated as CASSAGGYEQYF.

This clone was counted a few times. The gene calls are TRBV27 and TRBJ2-1; 13 nucleotides line up with TRBD2. Trimming took 5 bases from V and 7 from J; bases not matched to a gene: 5. The CDR3 consists of 15 residues. CDR1 and CDR2 from the germline V gene are MNHEY and SMNVEV (reference sequence). The CDR3: CASSPGLAGVNEQFF. The CDR3 DNA sequence: TGTGCCAGCAGTCCAGGACTAGCGGGAGTAAATGAGCAGTTCTTC.

This clone has a handful of counts. The rearrangement uses TRBV7-9 and TRBJ1-1; TRBD1 agrees at 7 bases. The V gene's germline CDR1 is SEHNR and CDR2 FQNEAQ (reference sequence). Trimming at V came to 5 bases and at J to 2 bases, leaving 8 bases not matched to a gene. The CDR3 loop spans 15 amino acids. The DNA for the CDR3 is TGTGCCAGCAGCGGGGGGGACAGAGTTAACACTGAAGCTTTCTTT. As protein: CASSGGDRVNTEAFF.

J is TRBJ1-2 and V is TRBV9, with D unclear. Trimming took off 0 bases at V and 5 bases at J, with 14 bases between the two ends. The CDR3 length is 15 residues. Per the germline V gene, CDR1 is SGDLS and CDR2 is YYNGEE. The CDR3 coding sequence is TGTGCCAGCAGCGTAGTTGGAGCAGCCCCGTATGGCTACACCTTC. Translating it yields CASSVVGAAPYGYTF. Full variable domain (rest looked up from reference TRBV9 and TRBJ1-2): DSGVTQTPKHLITATGQRVTLRCSPRSGDLSVYWYQQSLDQGLQFLIQYYNGEERAKGNILERFSAQQFPDLHSELNLSSLELGDSALYFCASSVVGAAPYGYTFGSGTRLTVV.

This rearrangement joins TRBV5-6 to TRBJ1-5; 8 bases are a match to TRBD1. Germline loops: CDR1 SGHDT, CDR2 YYEEEE. The CDR3 spans 14 residues. V lost 6 bases, J lost 3 bases, and 5 bases stayed unmatched. The CDR3 reads CASKATGANQPQHF. The CDR3 DNA is TGTGCCAGCAAGGCGACAGGGGCCAATCAGCCCCAGCATTTT.

This clone was detected a few times. The CDR3 bases are TGCAGCGTTGGTGCAGGGGTCCCAGAGACCCAGTACTTC. Translating it yields CSVGAGVPETQYF. The V call is TRBV29-1, the J call TRBJ2-5, with D possibly TRBD1 on 6 matching bases. CDR3 length: 13 residues. Germline CDR1 and CDR2: SQVTM and ANQGSEA. V gave up 4 bases and J gave up 4 bases, with 13 bases separating them.

The CDR3 sequence is CSALTAGGGRNEQFF. CDR3 sequence (DNA): TGCAGCGCCTTAACAGCGGGAGGAGGGAGGAATGAGCAGTTCTTC. This rearrangement joins TRBV29-1 to TRBJ2-1; 9 bases fit TRBD2. Germline CDR1 SQVTM, CDR2 ANQGSEA. Germline trimming cut 7 bases from V and 7 bases from J; bases unmatched to any gene: 14. The length of the CDR3 is 15 residues.

This clone was picked up one time. The CDR3 region is CASSQSIGGRDQETQYF. CDR3 nucleotide sequence: TGTGCCAGCAGCCAATCCATAGGGGGCAGGGACCAAGAGACCCAGTACTTC. The chain is built from TRBV4-2 and TRBJ2-5; the match to TRBD1 covers 7 bases. The CDR3 is 17 residues long. V gave up 2 bases and J gave up 0 bases; unmatched junction bases: 9. Germline V CDR1 and CDR2: LGHNA, YNFKEQ.

This clone was observed a few times. V usage is TRBV7-9 and J usage is TRBJ1-3; D unresolved. V was clipped by 2 bases and J by 0 bases, with 5 bases between them. The CDR3 is 14 residues long. The germline V gene encodes CDR1 SEHNR and CDR2 FQNEAQ (reference sequence). The CDR3 nucleotides are TGTGCCAGCAGCTTATCGAGCTCTGGAAACACCATATATTTT. It specifies CASSLSSSGNTIYF.